This paragraph reports one TCR beta chain. The source of the sample is a study of technical replicates of blood from several donors. Profiled with immunoSEQ multiplex PCR; TCRdb holds only in-frame clones, not every one. The data hold about 70,000 clones, with approximately 89% observed a single time. With V trimmed by 7 bases and J by 1 base, 6 bases remained unmatched. Per germline, CDR1 LNHDA and CDR2 SQIVND (reference sequence). CDR3 size: 14 residues. The sequencing input was PBMCs. This receptor was identified in a human donor in good health. Some clones in this sample may be carry-over from other donors' samples. V and J are TRBV19 and TRBJ2-7; 8 bases agree with TRBD1. Here the CDR3 DNA reads TGTGCCAGTACTCCCGGACAGGGTTCCTACGAGCAGTACTTC. Translation gives CASTPGQGSYEQYF.